A selection of T cell receptor beta chains follows, all from one sample in a study of T cells after yellow fever vaccination. TCRdb redid the calling of the 5' RACE reads with MiXCR, one entry per CDR3 protein. This sample carries about 73,000 distinct CDR3 sequences, roughly 7.4% of them seen once, and the ten largest clones take roughly two fifths. Sample: CD8+ T cells sorted from PBMCs, taken on the day of the yellow fever booster vaccination. Every receptor here comes from a man younger than 40 who received the YFV17D yellow fever vaccine. Each CDR3 is given with its conserved first and last residue. Each record gives: V gene, J gene, clone size, D gene, CDR3 DNA, CDR3 protein. D genes are given only for firm matches. Where a row states a size, it is once, few, many or the class of an expanded clone; other rows omit it.

>TRBV7-9|TRBJ2-1|many|TRBD2
TGTGCCAGCAGCCCCCCGGGACTAGCATTGGATGAGCAGTTCTTC
CASSPPGLALDEQFF
>TRBV3-1|TRBJ2-4|-|-
TGTGCCAGCAGCCCCTCCGTCAGATCGTTAGGCAAAAACATTCAGTACTTC
CASSPSVRSLGKNIQYF
>TRBV3-1|TRBJ2-2|few|TRBD1
TGTGCCAGCAGCCAAGATCTCGGCAGGACAGGGTGGACCGGGGAGCTGTTTTTT
CASSQDLGRTGWTGELFF
>TRBV27|TRBJ2-1|-|-
TGTGCCAGCCCGCCGCCAGGGGGGCAAGATGAGCAGTTCTTC
CASPPPGGQDEQFF
>TRBV18|TRBJ2-1|few|-
TGTGCCAGCTCACCACCCGCCGCGGCCGAGCAGTTCTTC
CASSPPAAAEQFF
>TRBV9|TRBJ2-7|-|-
TGTGCCAGCAGCGTAGAGGGGACACACAACTACGAGCAGTACTTC
CASSVEGTHNYEQYF
>TRBV28|TRBJ1-2|-|-
TGTGCCAGCAGTTACAACCGACGGTCAAGCGGGGGCTACACCTTC
CASSYNRRSSGGYTF
>TRBV25-1|TRBJ2-7|few|-
TGTGCCAGCAGCGCGAGCTCCTACGAGCAGTACTTC
CASSASSYEQYF
>TRBV27|TRBJ2-7|many|-
TGTGCCAGCAGTTTAGGGGTCCCTCACGAGCAGTACTTC
CASSLGVPHEQYF
>TRBV9|TRBJ2-1|medium-sized|-
TGCGCCAGCAGTGTCGGGGGCGAGCAGTTCTTC
CASSVGGEQFF
>TRBV4-1|TRBJ2-7|-|-
TGCGCCAGCAGCCAAGGATCCTCGGGTGAGCAGTACTTC
CASSQGSSGEQYF
>TRBV7-8|TRBJ2-1|-|TRBD2
TGTGCCAGCAGCTTAAGCGGGGGGGGTGGTGAGCAGTTCTTC
CASSLSGGGGEQFF
>TRBV6-1|TRBJ2-1|-|-
TGTGCCAGCGGACCCAACACAGCTTTTGAGCAGTTCTTC
CASGPNTAFEQFF
>TRBV20-1|TRBJ2-1|medium-sized|-
TGCAGTGCTACACTAGGGGCTACCACCTACAATGAGCAGTTCTTC
CSATLGATTYNEQFF
>TRBV12-3/TRBV12-4|TRBJ2-6|-|-
TGTGCCAGCAGTGATGGGTCATCCGGATCTGGGGCCAACGTCCTGACTTTC
CASSDGSSGSGANVLTF
>TRBV4-3|TRBJ2-7|few|-
TGCGCCAGCAGCCAAGATAGCGGCGTTGGTTACGAGCAGTACTTC
CASSQDSGVGYEQYF
>TRBV2|TRBJ2-3|-|-
TGTGCCAGCAGTTATCAGCCGGGTTCTGGCACAGATACGCAGTATTTT
CASSYQPGSGTDTQYF
>TRBV4-3|TRBJ2-1|few|-
TGCGCCAGCAGCCAAGATGGGGGAAATGAGCAGTTCTTC
CASSQDGGNEQFF
>TRBV3-1|TRBJ2-1|few|-
TGTGCCAGCAGCCCGACAGCTCATGAGCAGTTCTTC
CASSPTAHEQFF
>TRBV5-1|TRBJ2-7|few|-
TGCGCCAGCAGCTTCGAGGGTAGCCCCTACGAGCAGTACTTC
CASSFEGSPYEQYF
>TRBV9|TRBJ2-1|few|TRBD2
TGTGCCAGCAGCGTAACTCTGGGGGATAGCGGGGGATACAATGAGCAGTTCTTC
CASSVTLGDSGGYNEQFF
>TRBV6-5|TRBJ2-5|-|-
TGTGCCAGCAGTTACGTAGGGAGCCAAGAGACCCAGTACTTC
CASSYVGSQETQYF
>TRBV20-1|TRBJ2-1|few|-
TGCAGTGCTAGAGAGGATGGGATCGCCTCCTACAATGAGCAGTTCTTC
CSAREDGIASYNEQFF
>TRBV5-1|TRBJ1-1|many|TRBD1
TGCGCCAGCAGCTTACCCGGACAGGGGGAAAACACTGAAGCTTTCTTT
CASSLPGQGENTEAFF
>TRBV9|TRBJ2-2|-|-
TGTGCCAGCAGCTTCTCCGGGGGCGGGGAGCTGTTTTTT
CASSFSGGGELFF
>TRBV27|TRBJ2-1|few|TRBD2
TGTGCCAGCAGCGCCGGGACTAGAACCTACAATGAGCAGTTCTTC
CASSAGTRTYNEQFF
>TRBV18|TRBJ1-2|-|-
TGTGCCAGCTCACCCGTAGGCAGGGATATCGATGGCTACACCTTC
CASSPVGRDIDGYTF
>TRBV11-2|TRBJ2-1|few|-
TGTGCCAGCAGCTTTGAGCATGAGCAGTTCTTC
CASSFEHEQFF
>TRBV29-1|TRBJ2-5|-|-
TGCAGCGTTCGGGGACCCTCCAGGGAGACCCAGTACTTC
CSVRGPSRETQYF
>TRBV7-9|TRBJ2-7|many|-
TGTGCCAGCAGCTTGGGTCCAAGCCCCTACGAGCAGTACTTC
CASSLGPSPYEQYF
>TRBV5-1|TRBJ1-2|-|-
TGCGCCAGCAGCTTGGCCGTGTCGGGCGCATTTGGCTACACCTTC
CASSLAVSGAFGYTF
>TRBV28|TRBJ2-5|many|-
TGTGCCAGCAGTCGGGACGGAACGTGGGAGACCCAGTACTTC
CASSRDGTWETQYF
>TRBV28|TRBJ1-1|few|-
TGTGCCAGCAGTTTAATAGAGTACACTGAAGCTTTCTTT
CASSLIEYTEAFF
>TRBV6-5|TRBJ2-2|few|-
TGTGCCAGCAGTTTTATGACAGGTTCATCCGGGGAGCTGTTTTTT
CASSFMTGSSGELFF
>TRBV7-6|TRBJ1-1|few|-
TGTGCCAGCAGCCCTCCCTTGAACACTGAAGCTTTCTTT
CASSPPLNTEAFF
>TRBV7-8|TRBJ1-1|few|-
TGTGCCGGCAGCCCTTGGACAGACTTGACTGAAGCTTTCTTT
CAGSPWTDLTEAFF
>TRBV6-1|TRBJ2-7|few|-
TGTGCCAGCAGTGACCAAACCGGGACTTACAACGAGCAGTACTTC
CASSDQTGTYNEQYF
>TRBV5-6|TRBJ1-1|few|-
TGTGCCAGCAGCCCTACGGGCCAGAACACTGAAGCTTTCTTT
CASSPTGQNTEAFF
>TRBV4-1|TRBJ2-7|-|TRBD2
TGCGCCAGCAGCCAAGCTACTAGCGGGAGCTCCTACGAGCAGTACTTC
CASSQATSGSSYEQYF
>TRBV29-1|TRBJ1-2|-|-
TGCAGCGTTGATGCAGGGCCTAACTATGGCTACACCTTC
CSVDAGPNYGYTF
>TRBV7-8|TRBJ2-1|-|-
TGTGTCAGCAACCTCCTAACAAGAAAAGACAATGAGCAGTTCTTC
CVSNLLTRKDNEQFF
>TRBV27|TRBJ2-3|-|-
TGTGCCAGCAGTTTTTTCAGGGGTAGCACAGATACGCAGTATTTT
CASSFFRGSTDTQYF
>TRBV10-2|TRBJ1-1|-|TRBD1
TGCGCCACCAGACAGGGGGTGAACACTGAAGCTTTCTTT
CATRQGVNTEAFF
>TRBV29-1|TRBJ2-3|many|-
TGCAGCGTTGAGCGAGGCGGCGGCACAGATACGCAGTATTTT
CSVERGGGTDTQYF
>TRBV7-2|TRBJ2-3|-|-
TGTGCCAGCAGCTTATCCCCTGGACTGAACACAGATACGCAGTATTTT
CASSLSPGLNTDTQYF
>TRBV9|TRBJ2-1|few|TRBD2
TGTGCCAGCAGCGGGGGCGAAGCGGGAGGGTACAATGAGCAGTTCTTC
CASSGGEAGGYNEQFF
>TRBV7-2|TRBJ2-3|-|TRBD2
TGTGCCAGCAGCCCGGGACTAGCGGGTGGCCCAGATACGCAGTATTTT
CASSPGLAGGPDTQYF
>TRBV20-1|TRBJ2-3|few|TRBD2
TGCAGTGCACCCCTTGCGGGAGGGGGCACAGATACGCAGTATTTT
CSAPLAGGGTDTQYF
>TRBV20-1|TRBJ2-1|few|TRBD2
TGCAGTGCATCCTCCGGGACTAATATTTACAATGAGCAGTTCTTC
CSASSGTNIYNEQFF
>TRBV4-2|TRBJ1-4|few|-
TGTGCCAGCAGCCCTACGGACAGTACTAATGAAAAACTGTTTTTT
CASSPTDSTNEKLFF
>TRBV5-4|TRBJ2-3|-|-
TGTGCCAGCAGCGCCGTCCCGGGGGTGACAGATACGCAGTATTTT
CASSAVPGVTDTQYF
>TRBV20-1|TRBJ2-7|many|-
TGCAGTGCAGAAGCTCCGGGGTCGGACGACGAGCAGTACTTC
CSAEAPGSDDEQYF
>TRBV7-2|TRBJ1-4|-|TRBD1
TGTGCCAGCAGCTTCCGAGTCGGGACAGGGAATGAAAAACTGTTTTTT
CASSFRVGTGNEKLFF
>TRBV20-1|TRBJ2-5|many|TRBD2
TGCAGTGCTAGGGGACTAGGCCGGGTGTGGCAAGAGACCCAGTACTTC
CSARGLGRVWQETQYF
>TRBV19|TRBJ2-1|-|-
TGTGCCAGTAGTATGGGGAGACTAGTCACTGAGCAGTTCTTC
CASSMGRLVTEQFF